One sample yielded the 7 T cell receptor beta chains listed below, sequenced in a study of blood T cells in healthy people across ages. The second PCR ran roughly 7 to 12 cycles with a sample-barcoded 5' primer and J-beta primers. TCRdb called the 5' RACE reads again in MiXCR, with one record for every CDR3 protein. Of some 800,000 distinct CDR3 sequences listed, 20% to 25% were seen once; the top ten hold approximately 4%. The data also belong to a second study, concerning T cells of mothers and their children.

Sequenced input: blood. The receptors here all came from a boy between 10 and 17 years old in good health.

Here the CDR3 DNA reads TGCAGTGCTAGGAGGAGGATAAATGAAAAACTGTTTTTT. Translating gives CSARRRINEKLFF. The genes are TRBV20-1 and TRBJ1-4, with D hard to call. This CDR3 has 13 residues. Germline CDR1 and CDR2: DFQATT and SNEGSKA (reference sequence). Trimming removed 3 bases from V and 5 bases from J, with 10 bases in between.

This chain connects TRBV20-1 to TRBJ1-3, with D possibly matching TRBD1 (5 bases). The CDR3 sequence is 14 residues long. V was pared by 4 bases and J by 0 bases, with 10 bases between. The V gene's germline CDR1 is DFQATT and CDR2 SNEGSKA (reference sequence). The CDR3 DNA reads TGCAGTGCTACAGGGACGAACTCTGGAAACACCATATATTTT. This sequence encodes CSATGTNSGNTIYF.

The genes are TRBV3-1 and TRBJ1-1; D might be TRBD1 (5 bases). The V and J ends lost 0 bases and 4 bases respectively, with 12 bases between them. The length of the CDR3 is 15 residues. Per germline, CDR1 LGHDT and CDR2 YNNKEL (reference sequence). CDR3 nucleotides: TGTGCCAGCAGCCAAGAACGGGGAAGGGGCACTGAAGCTTTCTTT. Translation: CASSQERGRGTEAFF.

This clonotype was observed a few times. The chain combines TRBV6-2 or TRBV6-3 with TRBJ2-3, with 7 bases aligning to TRBD2. Germline CDR1 is MNHEY and CDR2 is SVGEGT. Germline trimming cut 7 bases from V and 2 bases from J; bases unmatched to any gene: 6. The CDR3 runs to 14 residues. The CDR3 protein is CASTRSGNTDTQYF. As DNA, the CDR3 is TGTGCCAGCACCCGGAGCGGGAACACAGATACGCAGTATTTT.

This clonotype was detected ten times or more. The chain is built from TRBV4-3 and TRBJ2-1, with D possibly matching TRBD1 (6 bases). The CDR3 contains 13 residues. Trimming stripped 1 base from V and 6 bases from J, with 7 bases between. Germline V gene sequence: CDR1 LGHNA, CDR2 YSLEER. CDR3 nucleotides: TGCGCCAGCAGCCAAGTAGGGGGCAATGAGCAGTTCTTC. This encodes CASSQVGGNEQFF.

This chain connects TRBV28 to TRBJ2-1; tentatively, D is TRBD2 (5 bases). The CDR3 has 14 amino acids. The V gene lost 6 bases and the J gene lost 8 bases, with 17 bases spanning the gap. In germline, CDR1 is MDHEN, CDR2 SYDVKM. DNA of the CDR3: TGTGCCAGCAGCGTGGTTAGCGATTTAGATGAGCAGTTCTTC. Protein product: CASSVVSDLDEQFF.

This chain links TRBV6-1 with TRBJ1-1, with TRBD1 identical over 7 bases. Losses at the gene ends were 2 bases for V and 1 base for J; bases not matched to a gene: 10. CDR1 is MNHNS and CDR2 is SASEGT in the germline V gene. The CDR3 loop spans 17 amino acids. The chain's CDR3 is CASSEYGTEGANTEAFF. The DNA of the CDR3 is TGTGCCAGCAGTGAATACGGTACAGAGGGGGCGAACACTGAAGCTTTCTTT.